These 31 T cell receptor beta chains share one sample of origin, sequenced in a study of cytomegalovirus exposure and HLA in healthy donors. The PCR was carried out with 60 Vbeta primers and 13 Jbeta primers. TCRdb's table, derived via immunoSEQ multiplex PCR, lists solely in-frame clones and lacks some. The sample lists roughly 130,000 clones, about 85% seen once, with roughly 1.7% in the top ten. Input material: PBMCs. These receptors originate from a boy under 18 in good health and CMV-seronegative.

The chain combines TRBV18 with TRBJ1-5; TRBD1 is a possible D gene (5 bases). The CDR3 is made up of 17 amino acids. Germline V gives CDR1 KGHSH, CDR2 LQKENI. V was trimmed by 0 bases and J by 4 bases, leaving 16 bases between them. The CDR3 DNA sequence: TGTGCCAGCTCACCACCGGAAGGTCAGGGAAGAAATCAGCCCCAGCATTTT. Amino acid sequence: CASSPPEGQGRNQPQHF.

The chain is built from TRBV11-2 and TRBJ1-1; a possible D gene is TRBD1 (6 bases). V was shortened by 1 base and J by 1 base, with 13 bases between the two germline ends. This CDR3 spans 16 amino acids. Germline V gene sequence: CDR1 SGHAT, CDR2 FQNNGV. The CDR3 reads CASSLGGGRTNTEAFF. The CDR3 nucleotides read TGTGCCAGCAGCTTAGGGGGGGGGCGTACGAACACTGAAGCTTTCTTT. The whole variable domain, remainder taken from reference TRBV11-2 and TRBJ1-1, is EAGVAQSPRYKIIEKRQSVAFWCNPISGHATLYWYQQILGQGPKLLIQFQNNGVVDDSQLPKDRFSAERLKGVDSTLKIQPAKLEDSAVYLCASSLGGGRTNTEAFFGQGTRLTVV.

The chain recombines TRBV13 with TRBJ2-7, with D tentatively TRBD2 (6 bases). Looked up from germline, CDR1 is PRHDT and CDR2 is FYEKMQ (reference sequence). The germline V and J ends were trimmed by 3 bases and 5 bases, with 8 bases remaining between them. The CDR3 runs 12 residues. The CDR3: CASSLAGNEQYF. As DNA, the CDR3 is TGTGCCAGCAGCTTGGCGGGGAACGAGCAGTACTTC.

This clone showed up just once. One end of the junction is discordant with germline, which a read error may explain. The gene calls are TRBV27 and TRBJ2-1; the D gene is possibly TRBD2 (6 bases). There are 15 residues in the CDR3. In germline, CDR1 is MNHEY, CDR2 SMNVEV (reference sequence). The DNA of the CDR3 is TGTGCCAGCAGCCCAGACCTCGTTTCCGTGACTAGGAATGTCTTC. Its translation is CASSPDLVSVTRNVF.

The chain links TRBV7-9 to TRBJ2-3; 8 nucleotides line up with TRBD2. The CDR3 extends over 15 amino acids. V trimming: 0 bases; J trimming: 7 bases; junction bases outside the gene matches: 6. The germline CDR1 and CDR2 sequences are SEHNR and FQNEAQ (reference sequence). The CDR3 region is CASSLALAGGNTQYF. The CDR3, as DNA: TGTGCCAGCAGCTTAGCGCTCGCGGGAGGAAATACGCAGTATTTT.

V and J are TRBV6-1 and TRBJ1-2; no clear D. V was shortened by 9 bases and J by 3 bases, with 14 bases between the two germline ends. The CDR3 totals 13 residues. Germline V gives CDR1 MNHNS, CDR2 SASEGT. The CDR3 sequence is CASSHSKDYGYTF. The CDR3 bases are TGTGCCAGTAGTCACAGCAAGGACTATGGCTACACCTTC.

The rearrangement links TRBV19 to TRBJ1-2; 12 positions match TRBD1. V lost 6 bases and J lost 1; bases outside the gene matches: 6. The CDR3 covers 16 residues. Per germline, CDR1 LNHDA and CDR2 SQIVND (reference sequence). CDR3 sequence: CASRGQGALSNYGYTF. Written as DNA, the CDR3 is TGTGCCAGTAGGGGACAGGGGGCCCTTAGTAACTATGGCTACACCTTC.

Concerning this clone itself: This same CDR3 is encoded by further DNA sequences in the sample. This chain uses TRBV5-4 with TRBJ1-1; D gene uncertain. CDR3 length equals 12 residues. V was clipped by 2 bases and J by 4 bases, with 6 bases between them. Germline-derived CDR1 and CDR2 are SGHNT and YYREEE (reference sequence). Here the CDR3 DNA reads TGTGCCAGCAGCTTCGGTGGCACTGAAGCTTTCTTT. Translation gives CASSFGGTEAFF.

A single count supports this clone. The chain is built from TRBV18 and TRBJ2-7; possibly TRBD2 for D (5 bases). The CDR3 contains 17 residues. Germline CDR1 is KGHSH and CDR2 is LQKENI. Trimming removed 4 bases from V and 7 bases from J, with 26 bases in between. The CDR3: CASSRNQAAYTSMEQYF. CDR3 nucleotides: TGTGCCAGCTCACGAAACCAAGCGGCGTACACCTCAATGGAGCAGTACTTC.

V gene TRBV7-9 combines with J gene TRBJ1-5, with unresolved D. Trimming removed 5 bases from V and 2 bases from J, with 4 bases in between. CDR1 is SEHNR and CDR2 is FQNEAQ in the germline V gene (reference sequence). The CDR3 runs to 12 residues. Here the CDR3 reads CASSAGNQPQHF. The DNA of the CDR3 is TGTGCCAGCAGCGCAGGCAATCAGCCCCAGCATTTT.

The gene calls are TRBV9 and TRBJ2-7, with 10 bases aligning to TRBD2. Germline CDR1 reads SGDLS; CDR2 reads YYNGEE. The CDR3 has 16 amino acids. With 4 bases clipped from V and 0 bases from J, the junction kept 7 bases outside the gene matches. The CDR3 region is CASSSTGTSVSYEQYF. The CDR3 nucleotides read TGTGCCAGCAGCTCTACCGGGACTAGCGTCTCCTACGAGCAGTACTTC. Looking up the rest from reference TRBV9 and TRBJ2-7 gives the full variable domain: DSGVTQTPKHLITATGQRVTLRCSPRSGDLSVYWYQQSLDQGLQFLIQYYNGEERAKGNILERFSAQQFPDLHSELNLSSLELGDSALYFCASSSTGTSVSYEQYFGPGTRLTVT.

The CDR3 protein is CASSPGQGWTGELFF. DNA of the CDR3: TGCGCCAGCAGCCCCGGACAGGGTTGGACCGGGGAGCTGTTTTTT. The chain joins TRBV5-1 to TRBJ2-2; 8 bases map to TRBD1. V trimming: 4 bases; J trimming: 5 bases; junction bases outside the gene matches: 7. The CDR3 extends over 15 amino acids. Germline V CDR1 and CDR2: SGHRS, YFSETQ.

The chain joins TRBV4-1 to TRBJ2-7; D is possibly TRBD2 (6 bases). Between the trimmed V and J ends, which lost 2 bases and 2 bases, there was a span of 16 bases. The CDR3 sequence is 16 residues long. From germline, CDR1 is MGHRA and CDR2 YSYEKL. In DNA, the CDR3 is TGCGCCAGCAGCCAAACGTCCGGGACTCCTGCCTACGAGCAGTACTTC. It is translated as CASSQTSGTPAYEQYF.

This sequence joins TRBV5-1 and TRBJ2-7, with TRBD2 matching 10 bases. The CDR3 loop spans 18 amino acids. J lost 2 bases, V lost 0 bases, and 11 bases had no gene match. Germline CDR1 and CDR2: SGHRS and YFSETQ. The CDR3 sequence: CASSLVGSSGSLAYEQYF. The CDR3 nucleotides are TGCGCCAGCAGCTTGGTAGGTTCTAGCGGGAGCCTAGCCTACGAGCAGTACTTC.

The chain has TRBV7-2 and TRBJ1-3; maybe TRBD1 (5 bases). CDR3 size: 16 residues. Germline V gene data show CDR1 as SGHTA and CDR2 as FQGNSA. V was shortened by 2 bases and J by 2 bases, with 13 bases between the two germline ends. The chain's CDR3 is CASSLMTGGTGNTIYF. CDR3 DNA: TGTGCCAGCAGCTTAATGACGGGGGGGACTGGAAACACCATATATTTT. The whole variable domain, filled in from reference TRBV7-2 and TRBJ1-3, reads GAGVSQSPSNKVTEKGKDVELRCDPISGHTALYWYRQSLGQGLEFLIYFQGNSAPDKSGLPSDRFSAERTGGSVSTLTIQRTQQEDSAVYLCASSLMTGGTGNTIYFGEGSWLTVV.

The V and J genes are TRBV5-1 and TRBJ2-7; 7 positions match TRBD2. V was pared by 1 base and J by 3 bases, with 7 bases of the junction left unmatched. This CDR3 has 15 amino acids. Per the germline V gene, CDR1 is SGHRS and CDR2 is YFSETQ. In DNA, the CDR3 is TGCGCCAGCAGCTTGTATGCGGGAGAAGTCTACGAGCAGTACTTC. As protein: CASSLYAGEVYEQYF.

The chain is built from TRBV12-1 and TRBJ1-2; the D call in the table, TRBD1, was not verified against the DNA. TRBV12-1 is deemed a pseudogene. The CDR3 runs 13 residues. The CDR3 region is CASSWGQVEGYTF. The CDR3 nucleotides read TGTGCCAGCAGCTGGGGACAGGTGGAAGGCTACACCTTC.

Here the CDR3 reads CASRTASGIQETQYF. In DNA form, the CDR3 reads TGTGCCAGCCGGACGGCTAGCGGCATACAAGAGACCCAGTACTTC. V and J are TRBV6-6 and TRBJ2-5, with 7 positions matching TRBD2. V shed 8 bases, J shed 2 bases, and the junction held 11 bases outside the gene matches. This CDR3 contains 15 residues. Germline-derived CDR1 and CDR2 are MNHNY and SVGAGI (reference sequence).

This sequence joins TRBV10-1 and TRBJ1-1, with D maybe TRBD1 (6 bases). The CDR3 covers 15 residues. The V end was cut by 0 bases, the J end by 1 base, with 9 bases between. From germline, CDR1 is WNHNN and CDR2 SYGVQD (reference sequence). This CDR3 reads CASSESRGTNTEAFF. The CDR3 DNA reads as TGCGCCAGCAGTGAGTCAAGGGGGACGAACACTGAAGCTTTCTTT.

This sequence joins TRBV7-9 and TRBJ2-3; 8 bases map to TRBD1. The CDR3 has 11 residues. Germline-derived CDR1 and CDR2 are SEHNR and FQNEAQ (reference sequence). V dropped 8 bases and J dropped 5; count of bases not matched to a gene: 0. CDR3 in DNA: TGTGCCAGCGGACAGGGAGATACGCAGTATTTT. It yields the protein CASGQGDTQYF. The full variable domain, completed using reference TRBV7-9 and TRBJ2-3, is DTGVSQNPRHKITKRGQNVTFRCDPISEHNRLYWYRQTLGQGPEFLTYFQNEAQLEKSRLLSDRFSAERPKGSFSTLEIQRTEQGDSAMYLCASGQGDTQYFGPGTRLTVL.

The chain employs TRBV7-9 and TRBJ2-7; maybe TRBD2 (6 bases). The germline V gene encodes CDR1 SEHNR and CDR2 FQNEAQ (reference sequence). Trimming took 1 base from V and 1 from J, leaving 14 bases between them. This CDR3 has 16 residues. The CDR3 loop is CASSLGAGSTSYEQYF. The CDR3 DNA is TGTGCCAGCAGCTTAGGGGCGGGGTCGACGTCCTACGAGCAGTACTTC.

Comment on this clone: The same CDR3 arises from other DNA sequences in this sample as well. The DNA for the CDR3 is TGTGCCAGTAGTATAGGGACTACCGGGGAGCTGTTTTTT. Its translation: CASSIGTTGELFF. The chain recombines TRBV19 with TRBJ2-2; D is possibly TRBD2 (5 bases). V was shortened by 1 base and J by 5 bases, with 5 bases between the two germline ends. The CDR3 is made up of 13 amino acids. Germline V gene lookup returns CDR1 LNHDA and CDR2 SQIVND (reference sequence).

This chain links TRBV13 with TRBJ2-2; TRBD2 agrees at 13 bases. The length of the CDR3 is 17 residues. J was trimmed by 2 bases and V by 4 bases; bases with no gene match: 4. Germline loops: CDR1 PRHDT, CDR2 FYEKMQ (reference sequence). The DNA of the CDR3 is TGTGCCAGCAGCTCTAGGACTAGCGGGGGCAACACCGGGGAGCTGTTTTTT. It yields the protein CASSSRTSGGNTGELFF.

CDR3 amino acids: CATLRGQGYTF. CDR3 bases: TGTGCCACTCTCAGGGGGCAGGGCTACACCTTC. The chain recombines TRBV7-2 with TRBJ1-2; 8 positions match TRBD1. This CDR3 contains 11 residues. The trim removed 10 bases at V and 8 bases at J, leaving 6 bases unmatched. The germline V gene encodes CDR1 SGHTA and CDR2 FQGNSA.

The chain combines TRBV7-9 with TRBJ1-2, with a possible D match to TRBD1 (5 bases). Germline CDR1 and CDR2: SEHNR and FQNEAQ (reference sequence). V lost 5 bases and J 8 bases, leaving 18 bases between the germline ends. This CDR3 is 14 amino acids long. The CDR3 sequence is CASSPQGSINGYTF. In DNA form, the CDR3 reads TGTGCCAGCAGCCCGCAGGGATCTATAAACGGCTACACCTTC. Full variable domain (outside the CDR3, taken from reference TRBV7-9 and TRBJ1-2): DTGVSQNPRHKITKRGQNVTFRCDPISEHNRLYWYRQTLGQGPEFLTYFQNEAQLEKSRLLSDRFSAERPKGSFSTLEIQRTEQGDSAMYLCASSPQGSINGYTFGSGTRLTVV.

The chain carries TRBV4-3 and TRBJ1-1; the D gene is possibly TRBD1 (5 bases). Germline-derived CDR1 and CDR2 are LGHNA and YSLEER. V lost 1 base, J lost 1 base, and 13 bases lay in between. The CDR3 contains 16 residues. This CDR3 is CASSQVQGLGNTEAFF. DNA for the CDR3: TGCGCCAGCAGCCAAGTTCAGGGATTAGGGAACACTGAAGCTTTCTTT.

On this clone itself: Sequence at one end of the junction differs from germline and may be a read error. This chain uses TRBV30 with TRBJ1-2, with D tentatively TRBD1 (6 bases). CDR1 and CDR2 (germline): GTSNPN, SVGIG (reference sequence). The CDR3 totals 14 residues. CDR3 region: CAWSIDRTVGGYPF. In nucleotides, the CDR3 is TGTGCCTGGAGTATAGATCGGACAGTGGGTGGCTACCCCTTC. Variable domain in full (rest from reference TRBV30 and TRBJ1-2): SQTIHQWPATLVQPVGSPLSLECTVEGTSNPNLYWYRQAAGRGLQLLFYSVGIGQISSEVPQNLSASRPQDRQFILSSKKLLLSDSGFYLCAWSIDRTVGGYPFGSGTRLTVV.

The CDR3 protein is CASSETGGLLDTQYF. The CDR3 region has the DNA TGTGCCAGCAGTGAGACAGGGGGTTTGTTGGATACGCAGTATTTT. V is TRBV2 and J is TRBJ2-3, with TRBD1 matching over 9 bases. J was trimmed by 6 bases and V by 3 bases; bases with no gene match: 7. Per the germline V gene, CDR1 is SNHLY and CDR2 is FYNNEI. The CDR3 is 15 amino acids.

A few counts support this clone. J is TRBJ2-1 and V is TRBV4-3; 7 bases map to TRBD2. The CDR3 is made up of 15 amino acids. Germline values: CDR1 LGHNA, CDR2 YSLEER. The V segment lost 1 base and the J segment 8 bases; nucleotides outside the gene matches: 8. In DNA, the CDR3 is TGCGCCAGCAGCCAAGTGGTATCAGCGGGACATGAGCAGTTCTTC. Translation: CASSQVVSAGHEQFF.

This rearrangement joins TRBV4-2 to TRBJ1-5, with 10 nucleotides matching TRBD1. There are 15 residues in the CDR3. Germline assignment: CDR1 LGHNA and CDR2 YNFKEQ. V shed 1 base and J 5 bases; nucleotides not matched to a gene: 2. Here the CDR3 reads CASSQGGTGDQPQHF. The CDR3 nucleotides read TGTGCCAGCAGCCAAGGCGGGACAGGGGATCAGCCCCAGCATTTT.

This chain joins TRBV29-1 and TRBJ1-1, with unresolved D. V dropped 3 bases and J dropped 1 base, with 15 bases sitting between them. Germline CDR1 reads SQVTM; CDR2 reads ANQGSEA. The CDR3 has 15 amino acids. The CDR3 region is CSVDFKMRENTEAFF. CDR3 coding DNA: TGCAGCGTTGATTTCAAGATGAGAGAGAACACTGAAGCTTTCTTT.